A selection of T cell receptor beta chains follows, all from one sample in a study of monozygotic twins with inflammatory bowel disease. From its re-call of the 5' RACE reads, TCRdb lists each CDR3 protein once, without DNA. The table lists about 380,000 distinct CDR3 sequences. Sequenced material: blood. These receptor sequences come from a human donor with ulcerative colitis or Crohn's disease, or a healthy co-twin of an affected twin (not recorded which). Both conserved end residues are part of each CDR3.

CASSLRVSGHEQYF	TRBV6-2/TRBV6-3	TRBJ2-7
CASSGRGDRGSYEQYF	TRBV18	TRBJ2-7
CSAREFEGVGNQPQHF	TRBV20-1	TRBJ1-5
CASSPEGQGGSPLHF	TRBV12-3/TRBV12-4	TRBJ1-6
CASSFGTGDSTDTQYF	TRBV5-1	TRBJ2-3
CASSSPGTSGGTDTQYF	TRBV7-2	TRBJ2-3
CASSFSGTGRPGELFF	TRBV12-3/TRBV12-4	TRBJ2-2
CASSFSSGIGYGYTF	TRBV7-9	TRBJ1-2
CASRPGTFNYGYTF	TRBV5-6	TRBJ1-2
CASSERALMNLGEQFF	TRBV2	TRBJ2-1
CASSLPLAGGRDEQFF	TRBV5-1	TRBJ2-1
CSAKKGAGNQPQHF	TRBV20-1	TRBJ1-5
CANSQDWDSNQPQHF	TRBV4-3	TRBJ1-5